A selection of T cell receptor beta chains follows, all from one sample in a study of T cell responses to AZD1222 COVID-19 vaccine. Clones were sequenced by immunoSEQ multiplex PCR, and TCRdb holds only the in-frame ones, with some missing. The top ten clones hold around an eighth of a sample with roughly 70,000 clones, 80% of them seen once. Here the sequenced sample was peripheral blood, taken 28 days after the second AZD1222 dose. All receptors come from an adult who received the AZD1222 COVID-19 vaccine. CDR3s include the opening cysteine and the closing phenylalanine or tryptophan. A D gene is named only where the DNA matches it firmly. The listing skips clone size in some rows; elsewhere it reads once, few, many or a size class.

>-|TRBJ2-7|TRBD1|TRBV11-2
TGTGCCAGCAGCTTAGCCAGGGGGCCCTACGAGCAGTACTTC
CASSLARGPYEQYF
>once|TRBJ2-5|TRBD1|TRBV7-9
TGTGCCAGCAGCTGGGGACAGAAAGAGACCCAGTACTTC
CASSWGQKETQYF
>-|TRBJ2-3|-|TRBV12-3/TRBV12-4
TGTGCCAGCAGACTTAACACAGATACGCAGTATTTT
CASRLNTDTQYF
>-|TRBJ2-6|-|TRBV13
TGTGCCAGCAGCCAGATGGGGGGCGGGGCCAACGTCCTGACTTTC
CASSQMGGGANVLTF
>-|TRBJ1-4|TRBD1|TRBV19
TGTGCCAGTAGTATAGCCGGCAGGGGGACAACAAAACTGTTTTTT
CASSIAGRGTTKLFF
>-|TRBJ1-1|TRBD1|TRBV5-6
TGTGCCAGCAGCGGAGGACAGGGAACAATTAAGGCTTTCTTT
CASSGGQGTIKAFF
>-|TRBJ2-1|TRBD2|TRBV7-2
TGTGCCAGCAGCTCCGGACTAGCGGGGCTTGAGCAGTTCTTC
CASSSGLAGLEQFF
>-|TRBJ1-1|-|TRBV19
TGTGCCAGTAAATACACCGGGAAAACCACTGAAGCTTTCTTT
CASKYTGKTTEAFF
>-|TRBJ1-5|TRBD1|TRBV10-2
TGCGCCAGCACCGGACAGGGGAATCAGCCCCAGCATTTT
CASTGQGNQPQHF
>-|TRBJ1-2|-|TRBV9
TGTGCCAGCAGCGTAGAAGGGGCTCAGGGCTACACCTTC
CASSVEGAQGYTF
>-|TRBJ2-2|-|TRBV28
TGTGCCAGTAGGGGAAACACCGGGGAGCTGTTTTTT
CASRGNTGELFF
>-|TRBJ1-4|-|TRBV10-3
TGTGCCATCAGTGTTAGTGGGGAAAAACTGTTTTTT
CAISVSGEKLFF
>-|TRBJ1-6|-|TRBV6-5
TGTGCCAGCAGTTACTCGTCGGCAGTCTATAATTCACCCCTCCACTTT
CASSYSSAVYNSPLHF
>-|TRBJ1-5|TRBD1|TRBV2
TGTGCCAGCAGTGGGGACAGTAGGACCAATCAGCCCCAGCATTTT
CASSGDSRTNQPQHF
>-|TRBJ2-7|-|TRBV21-1
TGTGCCAGCAGCAAATGTGGTGGGGACGACGAGCAGTACTTC
CASSKCGGDDEQYF
>-|TRBJ1-1|TRBD1|TRBV5-6
TGTGCCAGCAGCTTGGTAGGGACAGGGGTGAACACTGAAGCTTTCTTT
CASSLVGTGVNTEAFF
>-|TRBJ1-1|-|TRBV9
TGTGCCAGCAGCGTTGGGGGTTTTACTGAAGCTTTCTTT
CASSVGGFTEAFF
>-|TRBJ2-5|-|TRBV9
TGTGCCAGCAGCGTAGTACCCAGTGCTCAAGAGACCCAGTACTTC
CASSVVPSAQETQYF
>-|TRBJ2-7|-|TRBV3-1/TRBV3-2
TGTGCCAGCAGCCACTTTACCAGAGGGCGGTGGGAGTTAAAGTACTTC
CASSHFTRGRWELKYF
>once|TRBJ2-3|-|TRBV29-1
TGCAGCGTTGAAGTCGGCGCAGATACGCAGTATTTT
CSVEVGADTQYF
>-|TRBJ1-1|TRBD1|TRBV7-3
TGTGCCAGCATCCCCAGAAGTGGACAGGGTGGGTTGCACACTGAAGCTTTCTTT
CASIPRSGQGGLHTEAFF
>-|TRBJ2-5|TRBD2|TRBV18
TGTGCCAGCTCACGCCAGCGGGGGCCTCAAGAGACCCAGTACTTC
CASSRQRGPQETQYF
>-|TRBJ2-7|-|TRBV6-1
TGTGCCAGCAGTGAACGGGGAATCGCCTACGAGCAGTACTTC
CASSERGIAYEQYF
>-|TRBJ2-7|-|TRBV7-2
TGTGCCAGCAGCTTAGCGTTAGCGGCCTACGAGCAGTACTTC
CASSLALAAYEQYF
>-|TRBJ1-2|TRBD1|TRBV5-4
TGTGCCAGCAGCCTAGCCAGGGACAGCTTCTATGGCTACACCTTC
CASSLARDSFYGYTF
>few|TRBJ1-3|TRBD1|TRBV6-2/TRBV6-3
TGTGCCAGCAGTCGGGGACAGGACTCTGGAAACACCATATATTTT
CASSRGQDSGNTIYF
>-|TRBJ2-7|TRBD1|TRBV6-5
TGTGCCAGCAGGGTGGGACAGGGGTTCTCCTACGAGCAGTACTTC
CASRVGQGFSYEQYF
>-|TRBJ1-2|TRBD1|TRBV27
TGTGCCAGCAGTAATCAGGGGGCGATTGGCTACACCTTC
CASSNQGAIGYTF
>few|TRBJ2-3|TRBD2|TRBV11-2
TGTGCCAGCAGCTTTTTTGCTAGCGGCTTCCTTCCCGATACGCAGTATTTT
CASSFFASGFLPDTQYF
>-|TRBJ2-3|TRBD2|TRBV18
TGTGCCAGCTCACCGGGACTACGCACAGATACGCAGTATTTT
CASSPGLRTDTQYF
>once|TRBJ1-1|TRBD1|TRBV10-3
TGTGCCATCAGCGCTGCCGACAGGGCGGAGAACACTGAAGCTTTCTTT
CAISAADRAENTEAFF
>-|TRBJ1-3|TRBD1|TRBV28
TGTGCCAGCAACACCGGGACAGGAATCTCTGGAAACACCATATATTTT
CASNTGTGISGNTIYF
>-|TRBJ2-1|-|TRBV11-1
TGTGCCAGCAGCCGACAAAAATCAATCGATGAGCAGTTCTTC
CASSRQKSIDEQFF
>-|TRBJ2-1|TRBD2|TRBV6-6
TGTGCCAGCAGTTACTTAGCGGGGGGTGAGAGTGAGCAGTTCTTC
CASSYLAGGESEQFF
>-|TRBJ1-6|-|TRBV2
TGTGCCAGCAGTGATGGTTTAGGGGTATCCTATAATTCACCCCTCCACTTT
CASSDGLGVSYNSPLHF
>-|TRBJ2-5|-|TRBV6-1
TGTGCCAGCACCCGGGGATTTCAAGAGACCCAGTACTTC
CASTRGFQETQYF
>few|TRBJ1-1|TRBD1|TRBV7-8
TGTGCCAGCAGCACAAGGGACAGGGGCCTCGATGACACTGAAGCTTTCTTT
CASSTRDRGLDDTEAFF
>-|TRBJ2-1|-|TRBV7-9
TGTGCCAGCAGCTTAGACCACGGTGAGCAGTTCTTC
CASSLDHGEQFF
>-|TRBJ2-2|TRBD2|TRBV15
TGTGCCACCAGCAGAGATCGGGCGGGGGCGAACACCGGGGAGCTGTTTTTT
CATSRDRAGANTGELFF
>once|TRBJ1-4|-|TRBV18
TGTGCCAGCTCTAGGGACACACTATCAACTAATGAAAAACTGTTTTTT
CASSRDTLSTNEKLFF
>-|TRBJ2-2|TRBD2|TRBV2
TGTGCCAGCACCCGGGGGGGGGCGAACACCGGGGAGCTGTTTTTT
CASTRGGANTGELFF
>-|TRBJ1-1|-|TRBV6-5
TGTGCCAGCAATTTGGGCGGCCTTAACACTGAAGCTTTCTTT
CASNLGGLNTEAFF
>-|TRBJ2-3|-|TRBV2
TGTGCCAGCGGGACATGGACATTACCAAGCACAGATACGCAGTATTTT
CASGTWTLPSTDTQYF
>-|TRBJ2-3|TRBD1|TRBV25-1
TGTGCCGGACAGGGGGCTACAGATACGCAGTATTTT
CAGQGATDTQYF
>few|TRBJ2-1|TRBD2|TRBV4-1
TGCGCCAGCAGCCAATTAGGAGCGGGGGGGTTTTACAATGAGCAGTTCTTC
CASSQLGAGGFYNEQFF
>few|TRBJ1-6|TRBD1|TRBV6-2/TRBV6-3
TGTGCCAGCAGTTACGGACAGGGAGTAGACACCCTCCACTTT
CASSYGQGVDTLHF
>-|TRBJ1-6|-|TRBV12-3/TRBV12-4
TGTGCCACGAGGGGAGGGGATAATTCACCCCTCCACTTT
CATRGGDNSPLHF
>-|TRBJ1-4|-|TRBV7-2
TGTGCCAGCAGGCGAAGCCGGGATATTAATGAAAAACTGTTTTTT
CASRRSRDINEKLFF
>-|TRBJ2-7|-|TRBV28
TGTGCCAGCAGACGGACGTCACTGAACTACGAGCAGTACTTC
CASRRTSLNYEQYF